This paragraph covers one T cell receptor beta chain sequence. Measured with immunoSEQ multiplex PCR; TCRdb has only the in-frame clones, and not every one. Altogether tens of thousands of clones are present, 82% being singletons, with the ten largest covering 13% to 15%. The data were obtained in a study of blood T cell repertoires in COVID-19. Study overall: Acute-phase and convalescent COVID-19 samples originated in the United States, Italy and Spain.

V was clipped by 4 bases and J by 4 bases; unmatched bases: 4. The CDR3 has 16 residues. CDR1 and CDR2 from the germline V gene are LNHDA and SQIVND (reference sequence). The chain uses TRBV19 and TRBJ2-1; 13 positions agree with TRBD2. The sample consisted of peripheral blood. This receptor was taken from a human donor with acute or convalescent COVID-19. The donor label of this sample is uncertain. The CDR3 bases are TGTGCCAGTAGTAAAGGACTAGCGGGAGTTTACAATGAGCAGTTCTTC. Its protein product is CASSKGLAGVYNEQFF.